A selection of T cell receptor beta chains follows, all from one sample in a study of somatic mutations in cytotoxic T cells in rheumatoid arthritis. Sequenced by immunoSEQ multiplex PCR; TCRdb stores in-frame clones only, minus some. Of just under 30,000 clones listed, around 87% are singletons. Sequencing input: CD8+ T cells sorted from blood. The receptor set was obtained from an adult with rheumatoid arthritis. Both conserved end residues are part of each CDR3. Fields, in order: CDR3 length, D gene, clone size, V gene, J gene, CDR3 DNA, CDR3 protein. The D gene is left open where the match is weak. Clone size is shown for a subset of rows, as once, few, many or a class of expanded clone.

cdr3_length: 16
d_call: -
clone_size: -
v_call: TRBV7-2
j_call: TRBJ2-1
cdr3_nt: TGTGCCAGCAGCTTAGAGTCAGGCTTTTCCTACAATGAGCAGTTCTTC
cdr3_aa: CASSLESGFSYNEQFF

cdr3_length: 13
d_call: -
clone_size: -
v_call: TRBV13
j_call: TRBJ2-1
cdr3_nt: TGTGCCAGCAGCGGGAGCTCCTACAATGAGCAGTTCTTC
cdr3_aa: CASSGSSYNEQFF

cdr3_length: 16
d_call: TRBD2
clone_size: -
v_call: TRBV30
j_call: TRBJ2-3
cdr3_nt: TGTGCCTGCTCTTACATAGCGGGAGCATTACCAGATACGCAGTATTTT
cdr3_aa: CACSYIAGALPDTQYF

cdr3_length: 13
d_call: -
clone_size: -
v_call: TRBV5-4
j_call: TRBJ2-2
cdr3_nt: TGTGCAACCCGGACGGACGGCACCGGGGAGCTGTTTTTT
cdr3_aa: CATRTDGTGELFF

cdr3_length: 18
d_call: -
clone_size: -
v_call: TRBV4-1
j_call: TRBJ2-6
cdr3_nt: TGCGCCAGCAGCCAAGATCTACAAGTCCGGTCTGGGGCCAACGTCCTGACTTTC
cdr3_aa: CASSQDLQVRSGANVLTF

cdr3_length: 14
d_call: TRBD2
clone_size: -
v_call: TRBV27
j_call: TRBJ2-7
cdr3_nt: TGTGCCAGCAGACAGGGACTAGCGGGTAACGAGCAGTACTTC
cdr3_aa: CASRQGLAGNEQYF

cdr3_length: 16
d_call: TRBD1
clone_size: -
v_call: TRBV7-6
j_call: TRBJ2-2
cdr3_nt: TGTGCCAGCAGTAGGGCACGGGACAGGGGGCCTGGGGAGCTGTTTTTT
cdr3_aa: CASSRARDRGPGELFF

cdr3_length: 15
d_call: -
clone_size: -
v_call: TRBV4-1
j_call: TRBJ2-1
cdr3_nt: TGCGCCAGCAGCCAAGATCCAGGGGACGGCAATGAGCAGTTCTTC
cdr3_aa: CASSQDPGDGNEQFF

cdr3_length: 19
d_call: TRBD1
clone_size: -
v_call: TRBV28
j_call: TRBJ2-6
cdr3_nt: TGTGCCAGCCGAAGCTATCCGGGACAGGGGGCGGCTGGGGCCAACGTCCTGACTTTC
cdr3_aa: CASRSYPGQGAAGANVLTF

cdr3_length: 16
d_call: TRBD2
clone_size: -
v_call: TRBV2
j_call: TRBJ2-1
cdr3_nt: TGTGCCAGCAGAGGGGAGGGACTATCCTCGTACAATGAGCAGTTCTTC
cdr3_aa: CASRGEGLSSYNEQFF

cdr3_length: 17
d_call: TRBD2
clone_size: once
v_call: TRBV30
j_call: TRBJ2-1
cdr3_nt: TGTGCCTGGAGTGTAGAAGCAGGGAGGACTAGCAACAATGAGCAGTTCTTC
cdr3_aa: CAWSVEAGRTSNNEQFF

cdr3_length: 16
d_call: TRBD2
clone_size: -
v_call: TRBV7-8
j_call: TRBJ2-1
cdr3_nt: TGTGCCAGCAGCTTAAACCGGCTAGCGGCCTACAATGAGCAGTTCTTC
cdr3_aa: CASSLNRLAAYNEQFF

cdr3_length: 15
d_call: TRBD2
clone_size: -
v_call: TRBV19
j_call: TRBJ2-3
cdr3_nt: TGTGCCAGTAGTATAGAGGGACTAGGCGCAGATACGCAGTATTTT
cdr3_aa: CASSIEGLGADTQYF

cdr3_length: 14
d_call: -
clone_size: -
v_call: TRBV19
j_call: TRBJ2-6
cdr3_nt: TGTGCCAGTAGCCCTGGGCCCGGGGCCAACGTCCTGACTTTC
cdr3_aa: CASSPGPGANVLTF

cdr3_length: 14
d_call: TRBD1
clone_size: -
v_call: TRBV7-9
j_call: TRBJ1-2
cdr3_nt: TGTGCCAGCAGCTTGCAGGGGGCAGGAGGAGGCTACACCTTC
cdr3_aa: CASSLQGAGGGYTF

cdr3_length: 15
d_call: -
clone_size: -
v_call: TRBV7-3
j_call: TRBJ2-3
cdr3_nt: TGTGCCAGCAGTCCAAAGGGCGGATACACAGATACGCAGTATTTT
cdr3_aa: CASSPKGGYTDTQYF

cdr3_length: 12
d_call: -
clone_size: -
v_call: TRBV7-8
j_call: TRBJ1-2
cdr3_nt: TGTGCCAGCAGCTTAGCGGTCCGGGACCTCACCTTC
cdr3_aa: CASSLAVRDLTF

cdr3_length: 15
d_call: TRBD1
clone_size: -
v_call: TRBV5-4
j_call: TRBJ1-1
cdr3_nt: TGTGCCAGCAGCGGAACGACAGGGGTTGGCACTGAAGCTTTCTTT
cdr3_aa: CASSGTTGVGTEAFF

cdr3_length: 15
d_call: TRBD2
clone_size: -
v_call: TRBV28
j_call: TRBJ2-1
cdr3_nt: TGTGCCACCTTCGGGCTAGCGGGAGTCTACAATGAGCAGTTCTTC
cdr3_aa: CATFGLAGVYNEQFF

cdr3_length: 16
d_call: -
clone_size: -
v_call: TRBV7-9
j_call: TRBJ2-5
cdr3_nt: TGTGCCAGCAGCTTAGCGCTCCCTAGAGGACAAGAGACCCAGTACTTC
cdr3_aa: CASSLALPRGQETQYF

cdr3_length: 16
d_call: -
clone_size: -
v_call: TRBV14
j_call: TRBJ1-5
cdr3_nt: TGTGCCAGCAGCCGTAAGAGAGGCGTCGGGGTTCAGCCCCAGCATTTT
cdr3_aa: CASSRKRGVGVQPQHF

cdr3_length: 12
d_call: -
clone_size: -
v_call: TRBV6-5
j_call: TRBJ1-2
cdr3_nt: TGTGCCACCTACTGGGGTAACTATGGCTACACCTTC
cdr3_aa: CATYWGNYGYTF

cdr3_length: 14
d_call: TRBD2
clone_size: -
v_call: TRBV28
j_call: TRBJ2-7
cdr3_nt: TGTGCCAGCACTCAGAAGCGGGGGGACTACGAGCAGTACTTC
cdr3_aa: CASTQKRGDYEQYF

cdr3_length: 15
d_call: TRBD2
clone_size: -
v_call: TRBV19
j_call: TRBJ2-7
cdr3_nt: TGTGCCAGTAGTATAGGGACTAGCGGGACCTACGAGCAGTACTTC
cdr3_aa: CASSIGTSGTYEQYF

cdr3_length: 13
d_call: TRBD1
clone_size: -
v_call: TRBV5-8
j_call: TRBJ2-7
cdr3_nt: TGTGCCAGCAGTTCAAAGACAGGGTGGGAGCAGTACTTC
cdr3_aa: CASSSKTGWEQYF

cdr3_length: 18
d_call: -
clone_size: -
v_call: TRBV28
j_call: TRBJ1-4
cdr3_nt: TGTGCCAGCAGTTTAAGTCTGAACGGTGCGGCAACTAATGAAAAACTGTTTTTT
cdr3_aa: CASSLSLNGAATNEKLFF

cdr3_length: 14
d_call: -
clone_size: -
v_call: TRBV6-6
j_call: TRBJ2-3
cdr3_nt: TGTGCCAGCAGTGCCCAGGGAAGTGGAGATACGCAGTATTTT
cdr3_aa: CASSAQGSGDTQYF

cdr3_length: 16
d_call: -
clone_size: -
v_call: TRBV10-3
j_call: TRBJ2-6
cdr3_nt: TGTGCCATCAGTGACTGGGGTGAGGCTGGGGCCAACGTCCTGACTTTC
cdr3_aa: CAISDWGEAGANVLTF

cdr3_length: 14
d_call: -
clone_size: -
v_call: TRBV5-8
j_call: TRBJ2-7
cdr3_nt: TGTGCCAGCAGCTTGTTGGGATCTCCCTACGAGCAGTACTTC
cdr3_aa: CASSLLGSPYEQYF

cdr3_length: 16
d_call: TRBD1
clone_size: -
v_call: TRBV7-2
j_call: TRBJ1-6
cdr3_nt: TGTGCCAGCAGCTTAGTCCACAGGGGGTATAATTCACCCCTCCACTTT
cdr3_aa: CASSLVHRGYNSPLHF

cdr3_length: 13
d_call: -
clone_size: -
v_call: TRBV7-9
j_call: TRBJ1-2
cdr3_nt: TGTGCCAGCGGGATAGCAGCTAACTATGGCTACACCTTC
cdr3_aa: CASGIAANYGYTF

cdr3_length: 16
d_call: TRBD2
clone_size: -
v_call: TRBV10-2
j_call: TRBJ2-2
cdr3_nt: TGCGCCAGCAGGTCGGGTAGCGGGACGAACACCGGGGAGCTGTTTTTT
cdr3_aa: CASRSGSGTNTGELFF